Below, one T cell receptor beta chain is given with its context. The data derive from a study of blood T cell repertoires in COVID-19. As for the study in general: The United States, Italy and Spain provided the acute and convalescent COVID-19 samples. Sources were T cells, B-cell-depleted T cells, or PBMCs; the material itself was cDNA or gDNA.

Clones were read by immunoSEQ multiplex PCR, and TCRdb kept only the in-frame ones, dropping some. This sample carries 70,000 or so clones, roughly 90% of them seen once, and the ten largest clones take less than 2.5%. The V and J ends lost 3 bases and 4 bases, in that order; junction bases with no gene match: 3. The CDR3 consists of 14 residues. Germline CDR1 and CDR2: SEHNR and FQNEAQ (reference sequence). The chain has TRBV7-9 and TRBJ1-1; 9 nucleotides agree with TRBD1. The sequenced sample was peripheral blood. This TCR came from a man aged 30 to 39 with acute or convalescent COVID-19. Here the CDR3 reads CASSLTGGRTEAFF. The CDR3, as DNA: TGTGCCAGCAGCTTGACAGGGGGACGCACTGAAGCTTTCTTT. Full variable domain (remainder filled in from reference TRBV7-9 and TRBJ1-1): DTGVSQNPRHKITKRGQNVTFRCDPISEHNRLYWYRQTLGQGPEFLTYFQNEAQLEKSRLLSDRFSAERPKGSFSTLEIQRTEQGDSAMYLCASSLTGGRTEAFFGQGTRLTVV.